This T cell receptor beta chain was found in a study of blood T cell repertoires in COVID-19. On the study more broadly: Samples taken during acute and convalescent COVID-19 were collected in the United States, Italy and Spain. In each case, the material was cDNA or gDNA derived from T cells, B-cell-depleted T cells, or PBMCs.

In the original analysis: Amplifying reference gene primers gave estimates of nucleated cell counts. Here immunoSEQ multiplex PCR was the method, and the copy in TCRdb shows in-frame clones only, minus some. The DNA gave D and trimming, while V, J and clone size come from that table. The repertoire has 65,000 to 95,000 clones, over 85% of them found once; the top ten carry 4% to 5.5%. The sequence was collected from a man aged 45-65 years with active COVID-19. The sample was peripheral blood.

CDR3 DNA sequence: TGTGCCAGCAGGGCCGTGGGAGGCCCCTACGAGCAGTACTTC. The encoded protein is CASRAVGGPYEQYF. This rearrangement joins TRBV27 to TRBJ2-7; a possible D gene is TRBD2 (6 bases). The CDR3 contains 14 residues. The germline gives CDR1 MNHEY, CDR2 SMNVEV (reference sequence). The V end lost 6 bases, the J end lost 2 bases, and 14 bases lay between the germline ends.